The sequence of this T cell receptor (beta chain) was determined in a study of lymphopenia after photon versus proton radiotherapy. Remarks on this clone: The antigen is not known.

Measured with immunoSEQ multiplex PCR; TCRdb has only the in-frame clones, and not every one. Among 150,000 to 200,000 clones, more than 85% were seen once, and the ten largest hold about 4.3%. The CDR3 loop spans 14 amino acids. Germline values: CDR1 LNHDA, CDR2 SQIVND (reference sequence). V lost 5 bases to trimming and J lost 4 bases, with 14 bases between them. Study-level results: Under photons, naive T cells and diversity fell while effector/memory populations rose. Post-nadir diversity loss with photons came from oligoclonal expansion, particularly CD8+ Temra cells.

The source of this sequence is a man aged 45-65 years with gastric cancer. Sample: peripheral blood, taken from a patient treated with photon-based radiotherapy. The chain recombines TRBV19 with TRBJ1-1, with D possibly being TRBD1 (6 bases). The CDR3 DNA reads as TGTGCCAGTAGTTCGGGGACACCGAGCACTGAAGCTTTCTTT. It yields the protein CASSSGTPSTEAFF.